Listed below are T cell receptor beta chains from one sample, sequenced in a study of radiotherapy plus CTLA-4 blockade in lung cancer. The repertoire was sequenced with immunoSEQ multiplex PCR; TCRdb's copy has only in-frame clones and lacks some. The data show roughly 30,000 clones, approximately 75% seen once. The sequences come from peripheral blood, collected from a patient treated with radiotherapy plus ipilimumab. The receptors originated from a human donor with non-small cell lung cancer that progressed on radiotherapy plus ipilimumab. Both conserved end residues are part of each CDR3. Each record gives: V gene, J gene, clone size, D gene, CDR3 DNA, CDR3 protein. The D gene is left open where the match is weak. Size is stated for part of the rows, as once, few or many counts, or as a class when the clone is expanded.

>TRBV4-2|TRBJ2-7|NA|TRBD1
TGTGCCAGCAGCCAGGAAACAGGGGTAGGGGAGCAGTACTTC
CASSQETGVGEQYF
>TRBV6-5|TRBJ2-1|NA|NA
TGTGCCAGCCGGTGGGCCGCGACAATGAATGAGCAGTTCTTC
CASRWAATMNEQFF
>TRBV18|TRBJ1-1|NA|NA
TGTGCCAGCTCACCATCTATCACCAGCTTGAGGGCTGAAGCTTTCTTT
CASSPSITSLRAEAFF
>TRBV4-2|TRBJ1-2|NA|TRBD1
TGTGCCAGCAGCCCGGGACAGGAAAACTATGGCTACACCTTC
CASSPGQENYGYTF
>TRBV2|TRBJ2-7|NA|TRBD1
TGTGCCAGCAGCGGACAGGGGGCGGCCTACGAGCAGTACTTC
CASSGQGAAYEQYF
>TRBV9|TRBJ1-2|NA|NA
TGTGCCAGCAGCGTAGGGATAGGGGCTACGGGCTACACCTTC
CASSVGIGATGYTF
>TRBV5-4|TRBJ2-3|NA|TRBD2
TGTGCCAGCAGCTCGAGGGGAGGGACTAGCACGAGCACAGATACGCAGTATTTT
CASSSRGGTSTSTDTQYF
>TRBV15|TRBJ2-1|NA|TRBD2
TGTGCCACCAGCAGAGGTAGCGGGGGGGCCTCCTCCTACAATGAGCAGTTCTTC
CATSRGSGGASSYNEQFF
>TRBV6-5|TRBJ1-6|NA|TRBD1
TGTGCCGTTAGGGCGGGACAGGGGACTTCACCCCTCCACTTT
CAVRAGQGTSPLHF
>TRBV11-2|TRBJ1-1|NA|NA
TGTGCCAGCAGCTTAGATCCCTGGGAGGGGGACACTGAAGCTTTCTTT
CASSLDPWEGDTEAFF
>TRBV4-3|TRBJ2-7|NA|NA
TGCGCCAGCAGCCAAGATGGTGTCAGCGAGCAGTACTTC
CASSQDGVSEQYF
>TRBV7-3|TRBJ2-7|few|TRBD2
TGTGCCAGCAGCCTCGGACTAGCGAGCACCTACGAGCAGTACTTC
CASSLGLASTYEQYF
>TRBV4-1|TRBJ2-3|NA|NA
TGCGCCAGCAGCCGTATGAAGGGGGTAGGTGATGCGCAGTATTTT
CASSRMKGVGDAQYF
>TRBV6-5|TRBJ1-2|NA|NA
TGTGCCAGCAGTACACTGGGCAGCTATGGCTACACCTTC
CASSTLGSYGYTF
>TRBV6-6|TRBJ2-7|NA|TRBD1
TGTGCCAGCAGTTACTCCGCGGACAGGGGTACCGAGCAGTACTTC
CASSYSADRGTEQYF
>TRBV19|TRBJ1-2|NA|TRBD1
TGTGCCAGTAGCTACCAGGGGGCCCGGGACTATGGCTACACCTTC
CASSYQGARDYGYTF
>TRBV18|TRBJ2-2|NA|TRBD1
TGTGCCAGCTCACCAGACAGGGTCGGGGAGCTGTTTTTT
CASSPDRVGELFF
>TRBV5-4|TRBJ2-3|NA|TRBD2
TGTGCCAGCAGCGGACTAGCGGGGGGAAGCACAGATACGCAGTATTTT
CASSGLAGGSTDTQYF
>TRBV18|TRBJ2-3|NA|NA
TGTGCCAGCTCACCAGTGAAGGCGGGTACGCAGTATTTT
CASSPVKAGTQYF
>TRBV7-2|TRBJ2-5|NA|TRBD1
TGTGCCAGCAGCTTTGGGACAGGGGGCCGGGAGACCCAGTACTTC
CASSFGTGGRETQYF
>TRBV7-6|TRBJ2-1|NA|TRBD1
TGTGCCAGCAGCTCTTTAATGGACAGGGCAAATGAGCAGTTCTTC
CASSSLMDRANEQFF
>TRBV18|TRBJ1-5|NA|NA
TGTGCCAGCTCACCTAATAGCAATCAGCCCCAGCATTTT
CASSPNSNQPQHF
>TRBV2|TRBJ2-5|NA|TRBD2
TGTGCCAGCACTTTCCCCCCTAGCGGTCCGGAAGAGACCCAGTACTTC
CASTFPPSGPEETQYF
>TRBV19|TRBJ2-5|NA|TRBD2
TGTGCCAGTATTAATTCCGGGACTAGCGGAGAAGAGACCCAGTACTTC
CASINSGTSGEETQYF
>TRBV7-9|TRBJ2-5|NA|TRBD1
TGTGCCAGCAGCTCAGGGGGCCAAGAGACCCAGTACTTC
CASSSGGQETQYF
>TRBV6-5|TRBJ1-4|NA|TRBD1
TGTGCCAGCAGTGGTGGGACAGGGGGCCGAGAAAAACTGTTTTTT
CASSGGTGGREKLFF
>TRBV5-6|TRBJ1-2|few|TRBD1
TGTGCCAGCAGATCGGCGACAGGGGGAGGGGGCTACACCTTC
CASRSATGGGGYTF
>TRBV5-1|TRBJ2-7|NA|TRBD1
TGTGCCAGCAGGACTGGGGCAGGGGGCGGTTACGAGCAGTACTTC
CASRTGAGGGYEQYF
>TRBV19|TRBJ1-2|NA|NA
TGTGCCAGTAGTATCGGGGGGTCCCTCCAAAGGGTCTATGGCTACACCTTC
CASSIGGSLQRVYGYTF
>TRBV7-2|TRBJ2-5|NA|NA
TGTGCCAGCAGCCGTATGGGGGCTCGCGAGACCCAGTACTTC
CASSRMGARETQYF
>TRBV6-1|TRBJ2-4|NA|TRBD2
TGTGCCAGCAGTGAAGGGATCGGGGGGGCCAAAAACATTCAGTACTTC
CASSEGIGGAKNIQYF
>TRBV2|TRBJ2-1|NA|NA
TGTGCCAGCAGGAGTTTGTCAGGGGCGGGGGTGCAGTTCTTC
CASRSLSGAGVQFF
>TRBV5-1|TRBJ2-5|NA|TRBD2
TGCGCCAGCAGCCCCGGGACTAGCGGGATCGAGACCCAGTACTTC
CASSPGTSGIETQYF
>TRBV6-5|TRBJ1-6|NA|NA
TGTGCCAGCAGTGCCTGGGAGAGATCACCCCTCCACTTT
CASSAWERSPLHF
>TRBV4-3|TRBJ2-2|NA|TRBD1
TGCGCCAGCAGAGCTACCGGGACAGGGGAGAACACCGGGGAGCTGTTTTTT
CASRATGTGENTGELFF
>TRBV4-1|TRBJ2-7|NA|TRBD2
TGCGCCAGCAGCCACCCAGCGGGGGGGTCCTACGAGCAGTACTTC
CASSHPAGGSYEQYF
>TRBV2|TRBJ2-3|NA|TRBD2
TGTGCCAGCAGTGAGGGCTTGACTAGCGGGGGGGCCCCGCAGTATTTT
CASSEGLTSGGAPQYF
>TRBV19|TRBJ2-1|NA|NA
TGTGCCAGTAGTACACAGGGCACCTACAATGAGCAGTTCTTC
CASSTQGTYNEQFF
>TRBV6-5|TRBJ2-7|few|NA
TGTGCCAGCAGTCGCCCCGGGGGTTACGAGCAGTACTTC
CASSRPGGYEQYF
>TRBV4-3|TRBJ1-5|once|NA
TGCGCCAGCAGCCAGAAACCGGGGACACGACCCGGGGGCAATCAGCCCCAGCATTTT
CASSQKPGTRPGGNQPQHF